The entry below gives a single TCR beta chain sequence along with its context. No antigen is known for it. Uncontrolled infections, other autoimmune diseases, pregnancy or lactation led to exclusion of patients. Each diagnosis drew on symptoms, thyroxine, TRAb, thyroid ultrasound and orbital computed tomography findings. This sample is part of a study of T cells in Graves' hyperthyroidism and ophthalmopathy. Study results and limitations: Blood samples included most of the expanded thyroid clonotypes exceeding 0.001. By a 13 V-J model, ophthalmopathy was set apart from stable hyperthyroidism.

Germline-derived CDR1 and CDR2 are SEHNR and FQNEAQ (reference sequence). The J segment lost 5 bases and the V segment lost 2 bases, leaving 5 bases of the junction unmatched. This CDR3 comprises 16 residues. The CDR3 regions of TCR beta were amplified from RNA transcripts. The primer set for the first-round RT-PCR of the TCR CDR3 was HTBI. TCRdb passed the multiplex PCR reads through MiXCR, listing each CDR3 protein once. The table records fewer than 500,000 distinct CDR3 sequences, approximately 14% of them present only once. This chain links TRBV7-9 with TRBJ2-2, with TRBD1 identical over 10 bases. The material sequenced was blood. The clonotype comes from a man aged 18 to 35 with Graves' ophthalmopathy. CDR3 region: CASSLLGQGRTGELFF. For the CDR3, the DNA is TGTGCCAGCAGCTTACTGGGACAGGGGAGGACCGGGGAGCTGTTTTTT.